The 29 T cell receptor beta chains given below trace back to one sample, sequenced in a study of blood T cell repertoires in COVID-19. Sequenced by immunoSEQ multiplex PCR; TCRdb stores in-frame clones only, minus some. The repertoire holds 95,000 to 150,000 clones, with 70% to 80% as singletons. Sequencing was done on a sample of peripheral blood. The source is a human donor in a cohort sampled during active COVID-19.

The V gene is TRBV27, the J gene TRBJ2-7, with 10 bases that match TRBD1. This CDR3 has 12 residues. J lost 5 bases, V lost 8 bases, and 3 bases had no gene match. In germline, CDR1 is MNHEY, CDR2 SMNVEV (reference sequence). CDR3 DNA: TGTGCCAGCCAGACAGGGGGCCACGAGCAGTACTTC. Translation: CASQTGGHEQYF.

The V and J genes are TRBV5-1 and TRBJ2-7; the match to TRBD2 covers 7 bases. Germline lookup yields CDR1 SGHRS and CDR2 YFSETQ. The CDR3 has 15 amino acids. With 2 bases clipped from V and 6 bases from J, the junction kept 11 bases outside the gene matches. DNA for the CDR3: TGCGCCAGCAGCTTAACCGGGGGGAGAGGGTCCGAGCAGTACTTC. Amino acid sequence: CASSLTGGRGSEQYF.

The chain has TRBV5-5 and TRBJ2-7; D not resolved. CDR3 length: 11 amino acids. The germline gives CDR1 SGHKS, CDR2 YYEKEE (reference sequence). Trimming took off 2 bases at V and 3 bases at J, with 3 bases between the two ends. The CDR3 loop reads CASSFNYEQYF. The CDR3 coding sequence is TGTGCCAGCAGCTTCAACTACGAGCAGTACTTC.

V usage is TRBV11-3 and J usage is TRBJ2-7; 14 nucleotides match TRBD2. The V segment lost 5 bases and the J segment 6 bases; nucleotides outside the gene matches: 6. This CDR3 is built from 15 residues. Germline V gene data show CDR1 as SGHNT and CDR2 as YENEEA. CDR3 nucleotide sequence: TGTGCCAGCAGCGAGGGACTAGCGGGAGTAACCGAGCAGTACTTC. It encodes CASSEGLAGVTEQYF.

Here the CDR3 reads CASSVGRNYEQYF. CDR3 nucleotide sequence: TGCGCCAGCAGTGTTGGCAGGAACTACGAGCAGTACTTC. The gene calls are TRBV10-2 and TRBJ2-7, with D unresolved. The germline gives CDR1 WSHSY, CDR2 SAAADI. CDR3 length: 13 residues. Trimming cost V 4 bases and J 3 bases, with 10 bases left between them.

The chain carries TRBV30 and TRBJ2-7; 13 bases align to TRBD2. Unmatched junction bases numbered 15, after V lost 7 bases and J lost 3 bases. CDR3 size: 17 residues. CDR1 is GTSNPN and CDR2 is SVGIG in the germline V gene (reference sequence). CDR3 nucleotides: TGTGCCTTAAGGGGGCGGACTAGCGGGAGAGGGAGCTACGAGCAGTACTTC. Translated, it gives CALRGRTSGRGSYEQYF. Together with reference TRBV30 and TRBJ2-7, the CDR3 gives the full variable domain: SQTIHQWPATLVQPVGSPLSLECTVEGTSNPNLYWYRQAAGRGLQLLFYSVGIGQISSEVPQNLSASRPQDRQFILSSKKLLLSDSGFYLCALRGRTSGRGSYEQYFGPGTRLTVT.

This clone was seen once. The V call is TRBV11-3, the J call TRBJ1-1, with D perhaps TRBD1 (5 bases). CDR3 size: 14 residues. The V and J ends lost 3 bases and 0 bases respectively, with 8 bases between them. From germline, CDR1 is SGHNT and CDR2 YENEEA. The CDR3 loop is CASSFGGMNTEAFF. DNA for the CDR3: TGTGCCAGCAGCTTTGGGGGGATGAACACTGAAGCTTTCTTT.

The sample holds one count of this clone. This chain joins TRBV2 and TRBJ1-5; D ambiguous. Germline CDR1 reads SNHLY; CDR2 reads FYNNEI. The CDR3 contains 15 residues. V was clipped by 7 bases and J by 5 bases, with 18 bases between them. The CDR3 nucleotides read TGTGCCAGCACGGGGTGGGAGGGAAAGCATCAGCCCCAGCATTTT. It codes for CASTGWEGKHQPQHF.

This clone turned up a few times. V and J are TRBV27 and TRBJ2-6, with 8 bases fitting TRBD2. The V gene's germline CDR1 is MNHEY and CDR2 SMNVEV (reference sequence). The CDR3 contains 17 residues. Trimming cost V 5 bases and J 0 bases; bases outside gene matches: 6. Here the CDR3 DNA reads TGTGCCAGCAGTCCCGGGACTAGTCTCTCTGGGGCCAACGTCCTGACTTTC. Its translation: CASSPGTSLSGANVLTF. Based on the CDR3 plus reference TRBV27 and TRBJ2-6, the full variable domain is EAQVTQNPRYLITVTGKKLTVTCSQNMNHEYMSWYRQDPGLGLRQIYYSMNVEVTDKGDVPEGYKVSRKEKRNFPLILESPSPNQTSLYFCASSPGTSLSGANVLTFGAGSRLTVL.

The chain combines TRBV10-2 with TRBJ1-1, with D perhaps matching TRBD1 (5 bases). V dropped 3 bases and J dropped 2 bases, with 7 bases sitting between them. The CDR3 loop spans 13 amino acids. Germline CDR1 reads WSHSY; CDR2 reads SAAADI. The CDR3 nucleotides are TGCGCCAGCAGTGATCAGGGCAACACTGAAGCTTTCTTT. Its protein is CASSDQGNTEAFF.

The V gene is TRBV6-5, the J gene TRBJ1-5; tentatively, D is TRBD1 (6 bases). Trimming cost V 7 bases and J 1 base, with 11 bases left between them. Germline V gene sequence: CDR1 MNHEY, CDR2 SVGAGI. The CDR3 loop spans 14 amino acids. The CDR3 region is CASTQGRSNQPQHF. The CDR3 nucleotides are TGTGCCAGCACACAGGGTAGGAGCAATCAGCCCCAGCATTTT.

The chain couples TRBV29-1 to TRBJ1-1, with 7 bases identical to TRBD1. The germline gives CDR1 SQVTM, CDR2 ANQGSEA. With 4 bases clipped from V and 1 base from J, the junction kept 3 bases outside the gene matches. The CDR3 loop spans 13 amino acids. The CDR3 here is CSVGRTGNTEAFF. CDR3 bases: TGCAGCGTTGGGAGGACAGGGAACACTGAAGCTTTCTTT.

The V call is TRBV5-1, the J call TRBJ1-2; 7 bases are shared with TRBD1. The CDR3 totals 13 residues. From germline, CDR1 is SGHRS and CDR2 YFSETQ. The trim removed 2 bases at V and 4 bases at J, leaving 2 bases unmatched. The CDR3 DNA is TGCGCCAGCAGCTTAGACAGGGCCTATGGCTACACCTTC. It encodes CASSLDRAYGYTF. The whole variable domain, remainder taken from reference TRBV5-1 and TRBJ1-2, is KAGVTQTPRYLIKTRGQQVTLSCSPISGHRSVSWYQQTPGQGLQFLFEYFSETQRNKGNFPGRFSGRQFSNSRSEMNVSTLELGDSALYLCASSLDRAYGYTFGSGTRLTVV.

This clone was counted a single time. The chain carries TRBV14 and TRBJ2-7; D unresolved. V lost 1 base and J 0 bases, leaving 7 bases between the germline ends. Germline assignment: CDR1 SGHDN and CDR2 FVKESK. The CDR3 has 14 residues. CDR3 amino acids: CASSQAPGSYEQYF. In DNA, the CDR3 is TGTGCCAGCAGCCAAGCGCCAGGCTCCTACGAGCAGTACTTC.

The V and J genes are TRBV7-6 and TRBJ1-2; tentatively, D is TRBD1 (5 bases). V was shortened by 4 bases and J by 7 bases, with 16 bases between the two germline ends. This CDR3 region has 14 residues. Germline values: CDR1 SGHVS, CDR2 FNYEAQ. CDR3 amino acids: CASSSEARGGGYTF. In DNA, the CDR3 is TGTGCCAGCAGCTCTGAGGCCCGGGGGGGTGGCTACACCTTC.

The genes are TRBV7-8 and TRBJ1-6; TRBD1 is a possible D gene (5 bases). Trimming removed 1 base from V and 0 bases from J, with 13 bases in between. There are 18 residues in the CDR3. The germline V gene encodes CDR1 SGHVS and CDR2 FQNEAQ. CDR3 region: CASSLGQRGLSYNSPLHF. CDR3 DNA sequence: TGTGCCAGCAGCTTAGGACAGCGGGGACTCTCCTATAATTCACCCCTCCACTTT.

The chain has TRBV29-1 and TRBJ1-2; a weak D match, TRBD1 (5 bases). The CDR3 spans 15 residues. CDR1 is SQVTM, CDR2 ANQGSEA, per germline. The V end was cut by 5 bases, the J end by 3 bases, with 19 bases between. CDR3 in amino acids: CSVSVPLGQDYGYTF. CDR3 in DNA: TGCAGCGTTTCAGTCCCCCTGGGGCAGGACTATGGCTACACCTTC.

The chain has TRBV19 and TRBJ2-7; 12 nucleotides line up with TRBD1. Looked up from germline, CDR1 is LNHDA and CDR2 is SQIVND (reference sequence). This CDR3 is built from 14 residues. J was trimmed by 6 bases and V by 7 bases; bases with no gene match: 7. The CDR3 region is CASNKGDRGLEQYF. The CDR3 DNA reads TGTGCCAGTAACAAAGGGGACAGGGGGCTCGAGCAGTACTTC.

The CDR3 DNA reads as TGTGCCAGCAGCGTAGGGGACAGGTTTTCACCCCTCCACTTT. Residues: CASSVGDRFSPLHF. This rearrangement joins TRBV9 to TRBJ1-6; 8 bases line up with TRBD1. Germline loops: CDR1 SGDLS, CDR2 YYNGEE. The CDR3 is 14 residues long. V lost 0 bases and J lost 9; bases outside the gene matches: 2.

The chain combines TRBV5-1 with TRBJ1-2; 7 nucleotides align to TRBD1. V trimming: 4 bases; J trimming: 3 bases; junction bases outside the gene matches: 6. Germline CDR1 and CDR2: SGHRS and YFSETQ. This CDR3 has 14 residues. The CDR3 is CASSPGTADYGYTF. The CDR3, as DNA: TGCGCCAGCAGCCCCGGGACAGCTGACTATGGCTACACCTTC.

This CDR3 reads CASSPPNRGQPQHF. The CDR3 DNA sequence: TGTGCCAGCTCACCACCTAACAGGGGTCAGCCCCAGCATTTT. This chain links TRBV18 with TRBJ1-5, with TRBD1 identical over 7 bases. The CDR3 runs 14 residues. Trimming removed 0 bases from V and 6 bases from J; junction bases left unmatched: 2. Germline assignment: CDR1 KGHSH and CDR2 LQKENI.

The genes are TRBV5-5 and TRBJ2-7; 7 bases map to TRBD1. V lost 1 base and J lost 5; bases outside the gene matches: 3. This CDR3 is built from 13 residues. Germline-derived CDR1 and CDR2 are SGHKS and YYEKEE (reference sequence). In DNA, the CDR3 is TGTGCCAGCAGCTTGTGGGACAGTCACGAGCAGTACTTC. It yields the protein CASSLWDSHEQYF.

The chain carries TRBV3-1 (or the pseudogene TRBV3-2) and TRBJ1-1; D is unclear. The germline V gene has CDR1 LGHDT and CDR2 YNNKEL (reference sequence). V lost 1 base to trimming and J lost 0 bases, with 9 bases between them. CDR3 size: 15 residues. CDR3 nucleotides: TGTGCCAGCAGCCAAGGCTCGAGGGTGAACACTGAAGCTTTCTTT. Translating gives CASSQGSRVNTEAFF.

The chain combines TRBV28 with TRBJ1-5; TRBD1 matches 10 bases. With 6 bases clipped from V and 6 bases from J, the junction kept 11 bases outside the gene matches. Per germline, CDR1 MDHEN and CDR2 SYDVKM. The CDR3 spans 16 residues. In nucleotides, the CDR3 is TGTGCCAGCAGACGGGGCCGGGACAGGGGAGCTCAGCCCCAGCATTTT. Its protein product is CASRRGRDRGAQPQHF. Full variable domain (missing parts from reference TRBV28 and TRBJ1-5): DVKVTQSSRYLVKRTGEKVFLECVQDMDHENMFWYRQDPGLGLRLIYFSYDVKMKEKGDIPEGYSVSREKKERFSLILESASTNQTSMYLCASRRGRDRGAQPQHFGDGTRLSIL.

The sample holds one count of this clone. The chain couples TRBV6-4 to TRBJ2-7; the D gene is possibly TRBD2 (6 bases). The CDR3 is made up of 17 amino acids. V was shortened by 8 bases and J by 0 bases, with 23 bases between the two germline ends. Per the germline V gene, CDR1 is MRHNA and CDR2 is SNTAGT. The CDR3 protein is CASSREVGPGSSYEQYF. CDR3 nucleotide sequence: TGTGCCAGCTCCCGGGAAGTCGGCCCCGGGAGCTCCTACGAGCAGTACTTC.

The J gene is TRBJ2-5, the V gene TRBV11-3; TRBD2 is a possible D gene (5 bases). Trimming pared 2 bases from V and 9 bases from J, leaving 16 bases between. There are 14 residues in the CDR3. Germline V gene lookup returns CDR1 SGHNT and CDR2 YENEEA. The CDR3 region has the DNA TGTGCCAGCAGCTTATTAGCTTCGTCGGGGTCCCAGTACTTC. Amino acid sequence: CASSLLASSGSQYF.

The chain has TRBV23-1 and TRBJ1-3; no definite D call. TRBV23-1 is an ORF for which the function is uncertain. V dropped 1 base and J dropped 2 bases, with 9 bases sitting between them. This CDR3 region has 15 residues. CDR3 sequence: CASSQFGPAGNTIYF. CDR3 sequence (DNA): TGCGCCAGCAGTCAATTTGGCCCAGCTGGAAACACCATATATTTT.

This clone was counted once. V and J are TRBV27 and TRBJ2-7; 8 positions match TRBD1. There are 12 residues in the CDR3. Germline V gene data show CDR1 as MNHEY and CDR2 as SMNVEV (reference sequence). Trimming cost V 6 bases and J 3 bases; bases outside gene matches: 1. The CDR3 protein is CASSTGGYEQYF. In nucleotides, the CDR3 is TGTGCCAGCAGCACAGGGGGCTACGAGCAGTACTTC.

The CDR3 DNA sequence: TGTGCCAGCAGCTTAAGGCCTCGGGCAGGGGACTCCTACGAGCAGTACTTC. Residues: CASSLRPRAGDSYEQYF. V usage is TRBV11-2 and J usage is TRBJ2-7; TRBD1 is a possible D gene (6 bases). Germline loops: CDR1 SGHAT, CDR2 FQNNGV. The V and J ends lost 2 bases and 0 bases respectively, with 17 bases between them. The CDR3 runs 17 residues.